This is a list of T cell receptor beta chains from one sample in a study of Graves' ophthalmopathy and Graves' hyperthyroidism. TCRdb ran MiXCR on the multiplex PCR reads and lists one entry per CDR3 protein. The data contain around 1,000,000 distinct CDR3 sequences, 35% to 45% of them singletons. The sequencing input was peripheral blood or thyroid tissue (not recorded which). The receptors were sampled from an adult man with Graves' hyperthyroidism. The CDR3 runs from the conserved cysteine through the conserved F or W. The D gene is left open where the match is weak. Size tells how often a clone was seen (once, few, many) or the class of an expanded clone, and some rows leave it out.

clone size | D gene | J gene | V gene | CDR3 protein | CDR3 DNA
NA | NA | TRBJ2-2 | TRBV4-1 | CASSQGAGLYTGELFF | TGCGCCAGCAGCCAAGGGGCCGGACTTTACACCGGGGAGCTGTTTTTT
many | TRBD1 | TRBJ2-7 | TRBV4-3 | CASSQAGGTYEQYF | TGCGCCAGCAGCCAAGCAGGGGGCACCTACGAGCAGTACTTC
NA | TRBD1 | TRBJ1-6 | TRBV10-2 | CASSARTDRDNSPLHF | TGCGCCAGCAGTGCCCGAACCGACAGGGATAATTCACCCCTCCACTTT
many | TRBD1 | TRBJ1-2 | TRBV7-9 | CASSSQSRDRDGYTF | TGTGCCAGCAGCTCCCAATCCCGGGACAGGGATGGCTACACCTTC
NA | NA | TRBJ1-1 | TRBV10-3 | CASRAGVTEAFF | TGTGCCAGCCGTGCCGGGGTCACTGAAGCTTTCTTT
few | NA | TRBJ1-4 | TRBV12-3/TRBV12-4 | CASSLPRTDPNEKLFF | TGTGCCAGTTCCCTCCCTCGGACAGACCCTAATGAAAAACTGTTTTTT
many | NA | TRBJ2-7 | TRBV7-9 | CASSFSSKGGGEQYF | TGTGCCAGCAGCTTTAGCTCTAAAGGGGGAGGCGAGCAGTACTTC
once | NA | TRBJ1-4 | TRBV15 | CATSRGGW | TGTGCCACCAGCAGAGGAGGTTGG
few | NA | TRBJ1-5 | TRBV6-4 | CASSYWQGNQPQHF | TGTGCCAGCAGTTACTGGCAGGGCAATCAGCCCCAGCATTTT
many | NA | TRBJ1-1 | TRBV19 | CASSITARTAAFF | TGTGCCAGTAGTATAACGGCGAGGACAGCGGCTTTCTTT
many | NA | TRBJ1-1 | TRBV25-1 | CASTDSGLVNTEAFF | TGTGCCAGCACCGACTCGGGACTTGTAAACACTGAAGCTTTCTTT
many | TRBD2 | TRBJ2-5 | TRBV10-3 | CAISEPQSAGGIGETQYF | TGTGCCATCAGTGAGCCGCAGTCGGCGGGGGGGATTGGAGAGACCCAGTACTTC
many | TRBD1 | TRBJ1-6 | TRBV15 | CATSRGTGTPPLHF | TGTGCCACCAGCAGAGGGACAGGGACGCCACCCCTCCACTTT
NA | TRBD1 | TRBJ1-1 | TRBV9 | CASSSYRGGGNTEAFF | TGTGCCAGCAGCTCGTACAGGGGTGGGGGTAACACTGAAGCTTTCTTT
NA | NA | TRBJ1-3 | TRBV9 | CASSARKGVGGNTIYF | TGTGCCAGCAGTGCTAGAAAGGGTGTCGGTGGAAACACCATATATTTT
NA | NA | TRBJ1-1 | TRBV11-2 | CASSAGFVGTEAFF | TGTGCCAGCAGCGCAGGGTTTGTGGGCACTGAAGCTTTCTTT
NA | NA | TRBJ2-7 | TRBV20-1 | CSAIAGRSYEQYF | TGCAGTGCTATCGCAGGGAGATCCTACGAGCAGTACTTC
many | NA | TRBJ1-5 | TRBV12-3/TRBV12-4 | CASSFLGGNQPQHF | TGTGCCAGCAGTTTTCTCGGGGGAAATCAGCCCCAGCATTTT
once | TRBD1 | TRBJ2-7 | TRBV7-8 | CASGRGTGSYEQYF | TGTGCCAGCGGCCGGGGGACAGGGTCTTACGAGCAGTACTTC
NA | NA | TRBJ2-7 | TRBV5-5 | CASSLGGGEPSYEQYF | TGTGCCAGCAGCTTGGGTGGCGGGGAGCCTTCCTACGAGCAGTACTTC
NA | TRBD2 | TRBJ2-5 | TRBV2 | CATLRTSGKETQYF | TGTGCCACCCTCAGGACTAGCGGGAAGGAGACCCAGTACTTC
NA | NA | TRBJ2-7 | TRBV29-1 | CSVEVPTAKHEQYF | TGCAGCGTTGAAGTTCCTACAGCCAAACACGAGCAGTACTTC
many | NA | TRBJ1-5 | TRBV10-3 | CAIPRRSDQPQHF | TGTGCCATCCCTAGACGTTCCGATCAGCCCCAGCATTTT
few | NA | TRBJ1-2 | TRBV6-5 | CASSREAQGSNGYTF | TGTGCCAGCAGTCGGGAAGCACAGGGCAGTAATGGCTACACCTTC
many | NA | TRBJ1-1 | TRBV9 | CASTKTGQRTEAFF | TGTGCCAGCACAAAAACAGGGCAGAGGACTGAAGCTTTCTTT
NA | NA | TRBJ1-2 | TRBV29-1 | CSVRTGSNQPQLTAGTEVHGYTF | TGCAGCGTTAGGACGGGTAGCAATCAGCCCCAGCTCACTGCTGGCACAGAAGTACATGGCTACACCTTC
NA | TRBD1 | TRBJ2-7 | TRBV28 | CASSYPRQGSFHEQYF | TGTGCCAGCAGTTACCCGAGACAGGGGAGCTTCCACGAGCAGTACTTC
NA | TRBD1 | TRBJ2-5 | TRBV20-1 | CSAPPDRGVRETQYF | TGCAGTGCTCCCCCAGACAGGGGAGTCCGAGAGACCCAGTACTTC
NA | NA | TRBJ2-6 | TRBV7-9 | CASSFLAGANVLTF | TGTGCCAGCAGCTTCCTCGCTGGGGCCAACGTCCTGACTTTC
NA | NA | TRBJ1-6 | TRBV25-1 | CDSHSPLHF | TGTGACAGCCATTCACCCCTCCACTTT
many | TRBD1 | TRBJ2-7 | TRBV13 | CASSFDRASSYEQYF | TGTGCCAGCAGCTTTGACAGGGCGAGCTCCTACGAGCAGTACTTC
NA | NA | TRBJ2-4 | TRBV19 | CASGQNIQYF | TGTGCCAGCGGACAGAACATTCAGTACTTC
NA | NA | TRBJ2-7 | TRBV10-3 | CAISEPPLGFEYEQYF | TGTGCCATCAGTGAGCCCCCATTGGGTTTCGAGTACGAGCAGTACTTC
NA | TRBD1 | TRBJ1-2 | TRBV14 | CASSLPGTGVYGYTF | TGTGCCAGCAGCCTCCCCGGGACAGGCGTGTATGGCTACACCTTC
NA | NA | TRBJ1-1 | TRBV7-3 | CASSPGLAGVKSGELF | TGTGCCAGCAGCCCGGGACTAGCGGGAGTTAAGTCCGGGGAGCTGTTT
NA | NA | TRBJ1-6 | TRBV9 | CASSQRRGANSPLHF | TGTGCCAGCAGCCAACGGCGGGGGGCGAATTCACCCCTCCACTTT
NA | NA | TRBJ1-5 | TRBV6-1 | CASSDYISRSGPQHF | TGTGCCAGCAGTGACTACATCAGCCGATCGGGGCCCCAGCATTTT
many | NA | TRBJ2-7 | TRBV7-2 | CASSPRYEQYF | TGTGCCAGCAGCCCCAGGTACGAGCAGTACTTC
NA | NA | TRBJ1-2 | TRBV10-2 | CASSEQSTVDYGYTF | TGCGCCAGCAGTGAACAATCGACGGTTGACTATGGCTACACCTTC
NA | NA | TRBJ1-3 | TRBV25-1 | CASGPLSGNTIYF | TGTGCCAGCGGACCTCTCTCTGGAAACACCATATATTTT